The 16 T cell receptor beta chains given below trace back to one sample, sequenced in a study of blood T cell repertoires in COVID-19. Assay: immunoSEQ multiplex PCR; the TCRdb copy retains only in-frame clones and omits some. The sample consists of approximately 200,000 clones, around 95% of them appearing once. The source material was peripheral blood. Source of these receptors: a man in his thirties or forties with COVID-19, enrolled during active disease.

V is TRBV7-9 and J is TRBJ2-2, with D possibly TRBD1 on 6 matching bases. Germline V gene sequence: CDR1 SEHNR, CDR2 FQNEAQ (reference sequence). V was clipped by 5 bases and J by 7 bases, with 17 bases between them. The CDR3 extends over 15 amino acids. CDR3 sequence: CASSKTGYIDGELFF. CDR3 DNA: TGTGCCAGCAGCAAAACAGGGTACATAGACGGGGAGCTGTTTTTT.

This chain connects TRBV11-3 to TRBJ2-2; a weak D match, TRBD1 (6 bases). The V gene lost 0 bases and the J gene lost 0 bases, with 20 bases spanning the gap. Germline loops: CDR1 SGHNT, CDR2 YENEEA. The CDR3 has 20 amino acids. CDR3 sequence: CASSLEVKPGTPANTGELFF. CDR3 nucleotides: TGTGCCAGCAGCTTAGAGGTAAAACCAGGGACACCCGCGAACACCGGGGAGCTGTTTTTT.

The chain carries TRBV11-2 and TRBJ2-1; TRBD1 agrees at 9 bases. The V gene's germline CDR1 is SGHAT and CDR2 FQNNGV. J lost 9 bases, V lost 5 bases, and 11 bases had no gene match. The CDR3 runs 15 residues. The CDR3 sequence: CASSLIQGAMGEQFF. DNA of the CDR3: TGTGCCAGCAGCCTAATACAGGGGGCGATGGGTGAGCAGTTCTTC. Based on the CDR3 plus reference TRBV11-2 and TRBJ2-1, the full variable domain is EAGVAQSPRYKIIEKRQSVAFWCNPISGHATLYWYQQILGQGPKLLIQFQNNGVVDDSQLPKDRFSAERLKGVDSTLKIQPAKLEDSAVYLCASSLIQGAMGEQFFGPGTRLTVL.

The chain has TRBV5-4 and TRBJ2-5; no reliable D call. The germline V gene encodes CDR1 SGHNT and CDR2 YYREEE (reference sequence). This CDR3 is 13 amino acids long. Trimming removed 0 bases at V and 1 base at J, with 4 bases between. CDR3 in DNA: TGTGCCAGCAGCTTGGTATTCCAAGAGACCCAGTACTTC. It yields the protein CASSLVFQETQYF.

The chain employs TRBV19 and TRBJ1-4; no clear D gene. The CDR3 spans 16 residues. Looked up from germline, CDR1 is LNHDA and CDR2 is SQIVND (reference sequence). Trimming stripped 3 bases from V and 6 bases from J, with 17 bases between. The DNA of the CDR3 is TGTGCCAGTAGTATCAGGAACGGAGGTATTGATGAAAAACTGTTTTTT. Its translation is CASSIRNGGIDEKLFF.

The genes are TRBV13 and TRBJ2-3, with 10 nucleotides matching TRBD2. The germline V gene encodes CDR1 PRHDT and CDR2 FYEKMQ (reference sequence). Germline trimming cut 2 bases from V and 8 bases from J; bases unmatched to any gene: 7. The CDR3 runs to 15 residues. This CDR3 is CASSLLAGATATQYF. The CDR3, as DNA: TGTGCCAGCAGCTTACTAGCGGGGGCCACGGCTACGCAGTATTTT.

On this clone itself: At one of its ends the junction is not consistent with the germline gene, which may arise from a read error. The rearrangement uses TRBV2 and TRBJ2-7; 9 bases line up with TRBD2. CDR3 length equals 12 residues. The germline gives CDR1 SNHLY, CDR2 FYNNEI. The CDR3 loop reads CASKALAGPLSF. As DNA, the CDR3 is TGTGCCAGCAAAGCCCTAGCGGGGCCCCTAAGCTTC.

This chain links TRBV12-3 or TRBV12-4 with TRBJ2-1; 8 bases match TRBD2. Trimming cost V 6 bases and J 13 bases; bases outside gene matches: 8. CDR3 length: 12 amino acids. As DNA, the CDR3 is TGTGCCAGCAGGTCTCCCGGACTAGCCCAGTTCTTC. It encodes CASRSPGLAQFF.

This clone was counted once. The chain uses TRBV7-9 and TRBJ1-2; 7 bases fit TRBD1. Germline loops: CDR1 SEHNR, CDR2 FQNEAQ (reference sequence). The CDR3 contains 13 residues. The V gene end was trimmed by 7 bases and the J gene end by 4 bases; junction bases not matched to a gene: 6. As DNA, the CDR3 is TGTGCCAGCACCAGACAGGGAACCTATGGCTACACCTTC. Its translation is CASTRQGTYGYTF.

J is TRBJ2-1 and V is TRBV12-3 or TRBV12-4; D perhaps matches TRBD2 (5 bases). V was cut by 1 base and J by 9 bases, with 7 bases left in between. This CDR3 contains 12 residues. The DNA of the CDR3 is TGTGCCAGCAGTTTAGGGAGGCCTGAGCAGTTCTTC. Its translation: CASSLGRPEQFF.

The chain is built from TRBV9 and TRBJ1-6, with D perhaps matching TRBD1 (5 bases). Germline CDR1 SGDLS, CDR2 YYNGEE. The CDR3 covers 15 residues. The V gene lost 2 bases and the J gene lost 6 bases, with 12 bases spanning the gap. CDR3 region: CASSVGGIGNSPLHF. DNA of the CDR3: TGTGCCAGCAGCGTCGGGGGGATCGGTAATTCACCCCTCCACTTT.

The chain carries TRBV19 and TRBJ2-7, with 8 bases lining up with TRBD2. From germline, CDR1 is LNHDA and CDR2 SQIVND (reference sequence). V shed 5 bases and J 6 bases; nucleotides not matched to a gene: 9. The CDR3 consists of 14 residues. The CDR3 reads CASSASGTSPEQYF. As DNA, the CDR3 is TGTGCCAGTAGTGCCTCCGGGACTAGTCCCGAGCAGTACTTC.

For the CDR3, the DNA is TGTGCCAGCACCCAGAACACCGGGGAGCTGTTTTTT. Translation: CASTQNTGELFF. The chain combines TRBV9 with TRBJ2-2; no firm D call. This CDR3 is built from 12 residues. Germline assignment: CDR1 SGDLS and CDR2 YYNGEE. V was trimmed by 6 bases and J by 1 base, leaving 4 bases between them.

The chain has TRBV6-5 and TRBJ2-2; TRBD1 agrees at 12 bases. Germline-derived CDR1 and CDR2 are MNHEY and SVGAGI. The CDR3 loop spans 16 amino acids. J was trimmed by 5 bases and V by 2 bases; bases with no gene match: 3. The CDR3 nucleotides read TGTGCCAGCAGTTACGGGACAGGGGGCGGAACCGGGGAGCTGTTTTTT. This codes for CASSYGTGGGTGELFF.

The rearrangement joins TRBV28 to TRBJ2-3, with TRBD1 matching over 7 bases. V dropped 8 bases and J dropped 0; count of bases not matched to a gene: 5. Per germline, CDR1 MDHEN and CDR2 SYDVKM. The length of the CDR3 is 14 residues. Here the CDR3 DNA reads TGTGCCAGCGGCCGGACAGGAAGCACAGATACGCAGTATTTT. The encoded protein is CASGRTGSTDTQYF.

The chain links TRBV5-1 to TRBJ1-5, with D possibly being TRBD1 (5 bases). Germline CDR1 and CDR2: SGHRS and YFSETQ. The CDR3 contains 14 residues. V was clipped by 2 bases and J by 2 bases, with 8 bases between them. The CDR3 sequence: CASSLGDGNQPQHF. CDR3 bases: TGCGCCAGCAGCTTAGGGGATGGCAATCAGCCCCAGCATTTT.